Each of the 4 T cell receptor beta chains below was sequenced from the same sample in a study of T cell responses to AZD1222 COVID-19 vaccine. Sequenced by immunoSEQ multiplex PCR; TCRdb stores in-frame clones only, minus some. The table includes under 100,000 clones, 70% to 90% detected once. This sample comprised peripheral blood, obtained on day 0 of AZD1222 vaccination. These receptors were obtained from an adult in good health.

The rearrangement uses TRBV6-4 and TRBJ2-2; D is unclear. V shed 0 bases and J shed 4 bases, with 3 bases lying between them. This CDR3 has 13 amino acids. Germline-derived CDR1 and CDR2 are MRHNA and SNTAGT. The CDR3 is CASSDSSTGELFF. The DNA for the CDR3 is TGTGCCAGCAGTGACTCGAGCACCGGGGAGCTGTTTTTT.

This chain joins TRBV7-3 and TRBJ1-5; maybe TRBD1 (5 bases). CDR3 length: 13 residues. Trimming shortened V by 8 bases and J by 3 bases, and 11 bases separated the two germline ends. Germline V lookup: CDR1 SGHTA, CDR2 FQGTGA. For the CDR3, the DNA is TGTGCCAGCCAAGGAGGGGACAATCAGCCCCAGCATTTT. Protein sequence: CASQGGDNQPQHF.

This chain links TRBV28 with TRBJ2-4, with 9 bases identical to TRBD1. The germline V gene has CDR1 MDHEN and CDR2 SYDVKM. V lost 7 bases, J lost 5 bases, and 3 bases stayed unmatched. This CDR3 is built from 13 residues. CDR3 loop: CASTRTGENIQYF. The DNA of the CDR3 is TGTGCCAGCACCAGGACAGGGGAAAACATTCAGTACTTC.

The V gene is TRBV4-3, the J gene TRBJ2-2; 8 bases are a match to TRBD2. Germline trimming cut 1 base from V and 0 bases from J; bases unmatched to any gene: 4. The CDR3 length is 17 residues. Germline V gene sequence: CDR1 LGHNA, CDR2 YSLEER. The CDR3 sequence: CASSQAGTSSNTGELFF. The CDR3, as DNA: TGCGCCAGCAGCCAAGCTGGGACTAGTTCGAACACCGGGGAGCTGTTTTTT.